The rows below give T cell receptor beta chains drawn from one sample of a study of cytomegalovirus exposure and HLA in healthy donors. Profiled with immunoSEQ multiplex PCR; TCRdb holds only in-frame clones, not every one. The data contain more than 85,000 clones, approximately 86% of them singletons. The sample consisted of PBMCs. The source is a woman aged 18 to 35 in good health and CMV-seropositive. The CDR3 runs from the conserved cysteine through the conserved F or W. A D gene is named only where the DNA matches it firmly. Expanded clones are given a class, and other clones once, few, many or no size at all.

abundance,d_gene,v_gene,j_gene,CDR3nt,CDR3aa
-,TRBD1,TRBV2,TRBJ1-4,TGTGCCAGCAGCGAGGACAGGGGTAATGAAAAACTGTTTTTT,CASSEDRGNEKLFF
-,-,TRBV9,TRBJ2-5,TGTGCCAGCAGCGTAGCTACGGGGAGTCGAGAGACCCAGTACTTC,CASSVATGSRETQYF
-,-,TRBV10-1,TRBJ2-7,TGCGCCAGCAGTGATCGGCGGTCGGCCTCGCCTTACTACGAGCAGTACTTC,CASSDRRSASPYYEQYF
few,-,TRBV7-9,TRBJ1-3,TGTGCCAGCAGCTCCTTCCGGGAGCAAGGAAACACCATATATTTT,CASSSFREQGNTIYF
-,TRBD2,TRBV9,TRBJ2-2,TGTGCCAGCAGCGTAGCCAGCGGGAGAGCCGGGGAGCTGTTTTTT,CASSVASGRAGELFF
-,-,TRBV7-9,TRBJ2-7,TGTGCCAGCAGCCCCGCCGACAGTTACTACGAGCAGTACTTC,CASSPADSYYEQYF
-,TRBD2,TRBV10-3,TRBJ2-7,TGTGCCATCAGGGCTAGCGGGGGGGTATCCTACGAGCAGTACTTC,CAIRASGGVSYEQYF
-,TRBD1,TRBV2,TRBJ2-7,TGTGCCAGCATTCAAGACAGGGACTACGAGCAGTACTTC,CASIQDRDYEQYF
-,-,TRBV9,TRBJ2-3,TGTGCCAGCAGCCCCCAAACGGAGACGCAGTATTTT,CASSPQTETQYF
-,TRBD1,TRBV6-7,TRBJ2-2,TGTGCCAGCAGTTACGAATTAAATAGTCCCCCGAGGGACAGGGGAGACACCGGGGAGCTGTTTTTT,CASSYELNSPPRDRGDTGELFF
-,TRBD1,TRBV7-7,TRBJ1-1,TGTGCTAGCAGCCTCAGGGGGCTAAGGGACACTGAAGCTTTCTTT,CASSLRGLRDTEAFF
-,TRBD1,TRBV28,TRBJ1-5,TGTGCCAGCAGGTTACCCCAGAGGGGGCCGAGTCAGCCCCAGCATTTT,CASRLPQRGPSQPQHF
-,TRBD1,TRBV5-1,TRBJ2-7,TGCGCCAGCAGCCCAGACAGGGGAGAGTACTTC,CASSPDRGEYF
-,-,TRBV6-1,TRBJ2-2,TGTGCCAGCAGTGATGTCAGGGGGGCCACCGGGGAGCTGTTTTTT,CASSDVRGATGELFF
-,-,TRBV27,TRBJ1-5,TGTGCCAGCAGTTTACGGGGGGTTGGAAGCAATCAGCCCCAGCATTTT,CASSLRGVGSNQPQHF
many,TRBD2,TRBV30,TRBJ2-7,TGTGCCTGGAGTCTCGGTGCGGGAGGGTCCTTGGAGCAGTACTTC,CAWSLGAGGSLEQYF
once,-,TRBV29-1,TRBJ2-1,TGCAGCGTTGGACTAGTGGTCGGCGAGCAGTTCTTC,CSVGLVVGEQFF
-,-,TRBV27,TRBJ2-1,TGTGCCAGCAGTTTCCGGGGAGTCATCGATGAGCAGTTCTTC,CASSFRGVIDEQFF
-,-,TRBV11-3,TRBJ1-1,TGTGCCAGCAGCCCACGGACAGTGAACACTGAAGCTTTCTTT,CASSPRTVNTEAFF
-,TRBD2,TRBV7-2,TRBJ2-5,TGTGCCAGCAGCTTTAGCGGGGGGTACCGGGAGACCCAGTACTTC,CASSFSGGYRETQYF
-,TRBD1,TRBV4-2,TRBJ2-2,TGTGCCAGCAGCCAAGATCTTACAGGGGCTAACGGGGAGCTGTTTTTT,CASSQDLTGANGELFF
-,-,TRBV6-6,TRBJ1-2,TGTGCCACTCATGAAAGGGGCCGCAATGACTATGGCTACACCTTC,CATHERGRNDYGYTF
-,-,TRBV10-1,TRBJ2-1,TGCGCCAGCAGTGAATTGGGGGAGGCTGTCAATGAGCAGTTCTTC,CASSELGEAVNEQFF
-,-,TRBV6-4,TRBJ2-3,TGTGCCAGCAGTGACTCCAGGGGCACAGATACGCAGTATTTT,CASSDSRGTDTQYF
-,TRBD1,TRBV12-5,TRBJ2-7,TGTGCTAGTGGTTTGGATGCAGGGGGTGGCTACGAGCAGTACTTC,CASGLDAGGGYEQYF
-,TRBD1,TRBV5-1,TRBJ2-3,TGCGCCAGCAGGGTGACAGGGGGTTTGCCAGATACGCAGTATTTT,CASRVTGGLPDTQYF
-,-,TRBV4-1,TRBJ1-4,TGCGCCAGCAGCCAAGAGGGAGATGCAACTAATGAAAAACTGTTTTTT,CASSQEGDATNEKLFF
-,TRBD1,TRBV4-1,TRBJ1-2,TGCGCCAGCAGCCAGGGGACAGCCTCCAACTATGGCTACACCTTC,CASSQGTASNYGYTF
-,-,TRBV6-5,TRBJ1-1,TGTGCCAGCAGTCTAACAGATAAGAACACTGAAGCTTTCTTT,CASSLTDKNTEAFF
few,TRBD1,TRBV14,TRBJ1-2,TGTGCCAGCAGCCAAGGACAGGGTTTTGGTGGCTACACCTTC,CASSQGQGFGGYTF
-,-,TRBV5-4,TRBJ2-7,TGTGCCAGCAGCTTCAGGGACGAGCAGTACTTC,CASSFRDEQYF
-,-,TRBV4-1,TRBJ1-3,TGCGCCAGCAGCCAAGAGGAGAAAGCGGGCTCAGGAAACACCATATATTTT,CASSQEEKAGSGNTIYF
few,-,TRBV10-3,TRBJ1-5,TGTGCCATCAGTGAGGGACAAAGCAATCAGCCCCAGCATTTT,CAISEGQSNQPQHF
-,-,TRBV12-5,TRBJ2-2,TGTGCTAGTGGTTTCCTCCCCGGGGAGCTGTTTTTT,CASGFLPGELFF
-,-,TRBV11-3,TRBJ1-2,TGTGCCAGCAGCTTAACGGGACTGCGGGGCTACACCTTC,CASSLTGLRGYTF
few,TRBD2,TRBV7-9,TRBJ2-7,TGTGCCAGCAGCTTAGTGGGACTAGCGGGACCCTCCTACGAGCAGTACTTC,CASSLVGLAGPSYEQYF
-,TRBD2,TRBV14,TRBJ2-1,TGTGCCAGCAGACCTAGCGGGGGGGGCGATGAGCAGTTCTTC,CASRPSGGGDEQFF
-,TRBD1,TRBV28,TRBJ1-4,TGTGCCAGCAGTTCCCCGGGAGGGGGCAGTAGTGAAAAACTGTTTTTT,CASSSPGGGSSEKLFF
-,-,TRBV5-1,TRBJ2-3,TGCGCCAGCAGCTTGTCTCGGGCGCGGTCTCAGAGGACTGCTCGCACAGATACGCAGTATTTT,CASSLSRARSQRTARTDTQYF
-,TRBD1,TRBV6-4,TRBJ2-1,TGTGCCAGCAGTGACTCTGATGGGACAGGGTGGCGAAATGAGCAGTTCTTC,CASSDSDGTGWRNEQFF
-,TRBD1,TRBV19,TRBJ1-3,TGTGCCAGTAGTATAGAAGGACAGGGACCTCTCTCTGGAAACACCATATATTTT,CASSIEGQGPLSGNTIYF
-,TRBD2,TRBV6-5,TRBJ2-1,TGTGCCAGCAGCCGTACTAGCGGGAGTTACAATGAGCAGTTCTTC,CASSRTSGSYNEQFF
once,TRBD2,TRBV7-3,TRBJ2-1,TGTGCCAGCAGCTTACGAGCGGGAGTAGAAGGCAATGAGCAGTTCTTC,CASSLRAGVEGNEQFF